This is a list of T cell receptor beta chains from one sample in a study of blood T cell repertoires in COVID-19. Clones were read by immunoSEQ multiplex PCR, and TCRdb kept only the in-frame ones, dropping some. The table lists approximately 90,000 clones, over 70% of them singletons. The sequenced material came from peripheral blood. These receptors were obtained from a man older than 75 with active or convalescent COVID-19. The CDR3 runs from the conserved cysteine through the conserved F or W. The D gene is left open where the match is weak. Some rows mark clone size as missing; the rest say once, few, many or name a class of expanded clone.

v_call: TRBV30; clone_size: once; d_call: NA; j_call: TRBJ2-3; cdr3_aa: CAWRNPRDILGTDTQYF; cdr3_nt: TGTGCCTGGAGGAATCCGAGGGACATTCTCGGCACAGATACGCAGTATTTT
v_call: TRBV10-1; clone_size: NA; d_call: NA; j_call: TRBJ2-5; cdr3_aa: CASSQKRGQGQETQYF; cdr3_nt: TGCGCCAGCAGCCAAAAACGGGGTCAAGGCCAAGAGACCCAGTACTTC
v_call: TRBV6-2/TRBV6-3; clone_size: NA; d_call: NA; j_call: TRBJ1-5; cdr3_aa: CASSYVGREGNQPQHF; cdr3_nt: TGTGCCAGCAGTTACGTAGGCAGGGAGGGCAATCAGCCCCAGCATTTT
v_call: TRBV6-5; clone_size: NA; d_call: TRBD2; j_call: TRBJ2-3; cdr3_aa: CASSFLAGEGTDTQYF; cdr3_nt: TGTGCCAGCAGTTTCCTAGCGGGGGAGGGCACAGATACGCAGTATTTT
v_call: TRBV10-2; clone_size: once; d_call: NA; j_call: TRBJ1-2; cdr3_aa: CASSESGGDGYTF; cdr3_nt: TGCGCCAGCAGTGAGTCTGGAGGGGATGGCTACACCTTC
v_call: TRBV19; clone_size: NA; d_call: NA; j_call: TRBJ2-7; cdr3_aa: CASSRTGGPYEQYF; cdr3_nt: TGTGCCAGTAGTAGAACAGGCGGCCCCTACGAGCAGTACTTC
v_call: TRBV4-2; clone_size: few; d_call: NA; j_call: TRBJ1-6; cdr3_aa: CASSREVAQGNSPLHF; cdr3_nt: TGTGCCAGCAGCCGCGAGGTTGCACAGGGTAATTCACCCCTCCACTTT
v_call: TRBV19; clone_size: NA; d_call: TRBD1; j_call: TRBJ2-2; cdr3_aa: CASSMGQGGTGELFF; cdr3_nt: TGTGCCAGTAGTATGGGACAGGGGGGCACCGGGGAGCTGTTTTTT
v_call: TRBV13; clone_size: NA; d_call: TRBD1; j_call: TRBJ1-3; cdr3_aa: CASSQGDRVAGNTIYF; cdr3_nt: TGTGCCAGCAGCCAAGGGGACAGGGTTGCTGGAAACACCATATATTTT
v_call: TRBV5-6; clone_size: NA; d_call: NA; j_call: TRBJ2-3; cdr3_aa: CASSLGGLPRDTQYF; cdr3_nt: TGTGCCAGCAGCTTGGGAGGTCTGCCCCGGGATACGCAGTATTTT
v_call: TRBV6-5; clone_size: few; d_call: NA; j_call: TRBJ1-5; cdr3_aa: CASRQGHNNHQPQHF; cdr3_nt: TGTGCCAGCAGACAAGGACACAATAACCATCAGCCCCAGCATTTT
v_call: TRBV18; clone_size: NA; d_call: TRBD1; j_call: TRBJ2-2; cdr3_aa: CASSPYSDRGAGELFF; cdr3_nt: TGTGCCAGCTCACCATACTCCGACAGGGGCGCCGGGGAGCTGTTTTTT
v_call: TRBV15; clone_size: few; d_call: NA; j_call: TRBJ2-1; cdr3_aa: CATSRESGTASSYNEQFF; cdr3_nt: TGTGCCACCAGCAGAGAATCTGGCACCGCTAGCTCCTACAATGAGCAGTTCTTC
v_call: TRBV4-1; clone_size: NA; d_call: NA; j_call: TRBJ2-5; cdr3_aa: CASSQDRGARETQYF; cdr3_nt: TGCGCCAGCAGCCAAGATCGCGGGGCCCGGGAGACCCAGTACTTC
v_call: TRBV10-3; clone_size: NA; d_call: TRBD1; j_call: TRBJ2-3; cdr3_aa: CAISVRGLSTDTQYF; cdr3_nt: TGTGCCATCAGTGTTAGGGGGCTTAGCACAGATACGCAGTATTTT
v_call: TRBV7-6; clone_size: NA; d_call: NA; j_call: TRBJ1-6; cdr3_aa: CASSSSGDSPLHF; cdr3_nt: TGTGCCAGCAGCTCTTCAGGGGATTCACCCCTCCACTTT
v_call: TRBV5-1; clone_size: NA; d_call: NA; j_call: TRBJ2-3; cdr3_aa: CASSQATGTPSTDTQYF; cdr3_nt: TGCGCCAGCAGCCAGGCAACCGGGACACCCAGCACAGATACGCAGTATTTT
v_call: TRBV3-1/TRBV3-2; clone_size: NA; d_call: TRBD2; j_call: TRBJ2-1; cdr3_aa: CASRATGTSHEQFF; cdr3_nt: TGTGCCAGCAGAGCAACCGGGACTAGCCATGAGCAGTTCTTC
v_call: TRBV25-1; clone_size: NA; d_call: TRBD2; j_call: TRBJ2-5; cdr3_aa: CASSAPAGGQTQYF; cdr3_nt: TGTGCCAGCAGTGCACCTGCGGGGGGACAGACCCAGTACTTC
v_call: TRBV7-6; clone_size: many; d_call: NA; j_call: TRBJ1-1; cdr3_aa: CASSLSRTDMNTEAFF; cdr3_nt: TGTGCCAGCAGCTTAAGTCGGACAGACATGAACACTGAAGCTTTCTTT
v_call: TRBV7-2; clone_size: NA; d_call: NA; j_call: TRBJ2-5; cdr3_aa: CASSLVCYPETQYF; cdr3_nt: TGTGCCAGCAGCTTAGTTTGCTACCCGGAGACCCAGTACTTC
v_call: TRBV5-1; clone_size: NA; d_call: NA; j_call: TRBJ2-7; cdr3_aa: CASSLTQGTTYEQYF; cdr3_nt: TGCGCCAGCAGCTTGACACAGGGAACTACCTACGAGCAGTACTTC
v_call: TRBV11-2; clone_size: many; d_call: NA; j_call: TRBJ1-2; cdr3_aa: CASSVGPVGHYGYTF; cdr3_nt: TGTGCCAGCAGCGTAGGGCCCGTGGGCCACTATGGCTACACCTTC
v_call: TRBV3-1/TRBV3-2; clone_size: NA; d_call: TRBD1; j_call: TRBJ1-2; cdr3_aa: CASSQDRQGAGGYTF; cdr3_nt: TGTGCCAGCAGCCAAGATCGTCAGGGGGCTGGGGGCTACACCTTC
v_call: TRBV6-2/TRBV6-3; clone_size: NA; d_call: TRBD1; j_call: TRBJ1-5; cdr3_aa: CASSYTGGNQPQHF; cdr3_nt: TGTGCCAGCAGTTACACAGGGGGCAATCAGCCCCAGCATTTT
v_call: TRBV5-1; clone_size: NA; d_call: NA; j_call: TRBJ2-2; cdr3_aa: CASSPAGTRNTGELFF; cdr3_nt: TGCGCCAGCAGCCCCGCCGGGACAAGGAACACCGGGGAGCTGTTTTTT
v_call: TRBV30; clone_size: NA; d_call: NA; j_call: TRBJ1-1; cdr3_aa: CAWIPQNTEAFF; cdr3_nt: TGTGCCTGGATCCCCCAGAACACTGAAGCTTTCTTT
v_call: TRBV28; clone_size: NA; d_call: NA; j_call: TRBJ2-3; cdr3_aa: CATQAPFTQYF; cdr3_nt: TGTGCCACCCAGGCCCCGTTTACGCAGTATTTT
v_call: TRBV9; clone_size: few; d_call: NA; j_call: TRBJ1-1; cdr3_aa: CASSGPGYTEAFF; cdr3_nt: TGTGCCAGCAGCGGCCCAGGTTACACTGAAGCTTTCTTT
v_call: TRBV15; clone_size: many; d_call: NA; j_call: TRBJ2-1; cdr3_aa: CATSPDRFVTYNEQFF; cdr3_nt: TGTGCCACCAGTCCCGACAGGTTTGTAACCTACAATGAGCAGTTCTTC
v_call: TRBV19; clone_size: NA; d_call: NA; j_call: TRBJ1-6; cdr3_aa: CASSSGNSPLHF; cdr3_nt: TGTGCCAGTAGTAGCGGGAATTCACCCCTCCACTTT
v_call: TRBV4-1; clone_size: NA; d_call: NA; j_call: TRBJ1-1; cdr3_aa: CASSPGQQFMNTEAFF; cdr3_nt: TGCGCCAGCAGCCCCGGACAGCAGTTCATGAACACTGAAGCTTTCTTT
v_call: TRBV9; clone_size: NA; d_call: TRBD1; j_call: TRBJ1-2; cdr3_aa: CASSVGQFYGYTF; cdr3_nt: TGTGCCAGCAGTGTGGGACAGTTCTATGGCTACACCTTC